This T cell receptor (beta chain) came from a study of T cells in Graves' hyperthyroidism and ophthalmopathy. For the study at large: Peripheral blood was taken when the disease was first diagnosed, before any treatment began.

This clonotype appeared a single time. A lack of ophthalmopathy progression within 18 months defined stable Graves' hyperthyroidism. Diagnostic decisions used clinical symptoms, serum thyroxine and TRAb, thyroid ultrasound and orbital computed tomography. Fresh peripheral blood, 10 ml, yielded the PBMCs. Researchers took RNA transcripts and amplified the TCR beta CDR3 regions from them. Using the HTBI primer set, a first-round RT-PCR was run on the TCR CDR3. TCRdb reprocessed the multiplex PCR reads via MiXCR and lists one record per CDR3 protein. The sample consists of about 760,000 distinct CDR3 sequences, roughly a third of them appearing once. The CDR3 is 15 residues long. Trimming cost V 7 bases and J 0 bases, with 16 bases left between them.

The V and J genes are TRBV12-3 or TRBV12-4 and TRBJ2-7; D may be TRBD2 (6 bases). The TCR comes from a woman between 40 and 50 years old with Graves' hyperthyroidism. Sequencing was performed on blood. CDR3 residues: CASTYGGSSSYEQYF. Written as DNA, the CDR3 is TGTGCCAGCACCTACGGGGGTTCTAGCTCCTACGAGCAGTACTTC.